This is a list of T cell receptor beta chains from one sample in a study of blood T cells in healthy people across ages. MiXCR was run by TCRdb on the 5' RACE reads, yielding one entry per CDR3 protein. The repertoire holds around 850,000 distinct CDR3 sequences, with roughly 34% as singletons. Sequencing was performed on blood. These receptors were taken from a man aged 18 to 30 in good health. Each CDR3 is given with its conserved first and last residue. The D gene is left open where the match is weak. Where a row states a size, it is once, few, many or the class of an expanded clone; other rows omit it.

clone_size j_call cdr3_length d_call v_call cdr3_nt cdr3_aa
- TRBJ2-7 16 TRBD2 TRBV7-2 TGTGCCAGCAACCCTGGTTCCAGCGGGGGGTACTACGAGCAGTACTTC CASNPGSSGGYYEQYF
few TRBJ2-1 17 TRBD1 TRBV5-1 TGCGCCAGCAGCTTGATACACAGGGGAAGCTCCTACAATGAGCAGTTCTTC CASSLIHRGSSYNEQFF
few TRBJ2-5 12 - TRBV20-1 TGCAGTGGATTTAACAGCCAAGAGACCCAGTACTTC CSGFNSQETQYF
- TRBJ2-1 17 - TRBV21-1 TGTGCCAGCAGCAAATTTTATCGGGTTCGTGCCGGGAGTGAGCAGTTCTTC CASSKFYRVRAGSEQFF
- TRBJ2-7 11 - TRBV20-1 TGCAGTGCTAACAGAAACTACGAGCAGTACTTC CSANRNYEQYF
- TRBJ2-2 14 TRBD1 TRBV6-5 TGTGCCAGCGCACGACAGGGCCATACCGGGGAGCTGTTTTTT CASARQGHTGELFF
many TRBJ2-3 12 - TRBV29-1 TGCAGCGTATACCCGGAGACAGATACGCAGTATTTT CSVYPETDTQYF
- TRBJ2-1 14 TRBD1 TRBV24-1 TGTGCCACCAGTGATTGGGACAGGGCCGATGAGCAGTTCTTC CATSDWDRADEQFF
- TRBJ2-7 15 TRBD2 TRBV29-1 TGCAGCGCCGCGGGGACTAGCGGGAGTAGTTACGAGCAGTACTTC CSAAGTSGSSYEQYF
once TRBJ2-3 12 - TRBV12-3/TRBV12-4 TGTGTCAGCCGATTTAGCACAGATACGCGGTATTTT CVSRFSTDTRYF
- TRBJ2-1 18 TRBD2 TRBV20-1 TGCAGTGCTAGAGTACCTAGCGGGGGGGTTAGATCCTACAATGAGCAGTTCTTC CSARVPSGGVRSYNEQFF
few TRBJ1-2 15 - TRBV6-1 TGTGCCATCATAAATCGGGGGCGGATAGACTATGGCTACACCTTC CAIINRGRIDYGYTF
- TRBJ1-1 15 - TRBV20-1 TGCAGTGCTATGGGGGCTTCGAAGGGGACTACTGAAGCTTTCTTT CSAMGASKGTTEAFF